Below are 30 T cell receptor beta chains sequenced from a single sample in a study of blood T cells in healthy people across ages. A second PCR of 7 to 11 cycles used a sample-barcoded 5' primer and a J-beta primer mix. TCRdb independently ran MiXCR on the 5' RACE reads; one entry per CDR3 protein. The sample contains approximately 690,000 distinct CDR3 sequences, around two fifths of which appear only once. The specimen was blood. These receptors all stem from a man of 80 years or more in good health.

In DNA, the CDR3 is TGCGCCAGCAGCTTTATGACGGGGGGCGGCGTGAGTTCACCCCTCCACTTT. This codes for CASSFMTGGGVSSPLHF. The chain combines TRBV5-1 with TRBJ1-6; D perhaps matches TRBD1 (6 bases). The V end was cut by 2 bases, the J end by 9 bases, with 21 bases between. The CDR3 is 17 residues long. The V gene's germline CDR1 is SGHRS and CDR2 YFSETQ.

This clonotype was found a few times. V usage is TRBV10-3 and J usage is TRBJ2-5; 10 bases fit TRBD2. Germline loops: CDR1 ENHRY, CDR2 SYGVKD. The CDR3 spans 14 residues. V trimming: 4 bases; J trimming: 11 bases; junction bases outside the gene matches: 10. The CDR3 region is CAISGSGGADEQYF. In DNA form, the CDR3 reads TGTGCCATCAGTGGCAGCGGGGGGGCCGATGAGCAGTACTTC.

The CDR3 nucleotides read TGTGCCAGCAGCGGGACTAGCGGACTCTCCTACGAGCAGTACTTC. Its protein is CASSGTSGLSYEQYF. The chain links TRBV7-9 to TRBJ2-7, with 11 positions matching TRBD2. The CDR3 contains 15 residues. V lost 5 bases and J lost 0; bases outside the gene matches: 3. Germline V gene data show CDR1 as SEHNR and CDR2 as FQNEAQ (reference sequence). The full variable domain, with the rest looked up from reference TRBV7-9 and TRBJ2-7, is DTGVSQNPRHKITKRGQNVTFRCDPISEHNRLYWYRQTLGQGPEFLTYFQNEAQLEKSRLLSDRFSAERPKGSFSTLEIQRTEQGDSAMYLCASSGTSGLSYEQYFGPGTRLTVT.

This chain connects TRBV4-3 to TRBJ1-1, with D maybe TRBD1 (6 bases). The CDR3 has 18 residues. With 5 bases removed from V and 0 bases from J, the gap between germline ends came to 22 bases. CDR1 is LGHNA, CDR2 YSLEER, per germline. CDR3 protein: CASSLSTGGEGLNTEAFF. CDR3 sequence (DNA): TGCGCCAGCAGCTTAAGCACCGGGGGCGAGGGGTTGAACACTGAAGCTTTCTTT.

At least ten counts were recorded for this clonotype. The chain links TRBV20-1 to TRBJ2-7, with 10 bases lining up with TRBD2. Germline V CDR1 and CDR2: DFQATT, SNEGSKA (reference sequence). Trimming cost V 6 bases and J 1 base; bases outside gene matches: 9. The CDR3 loop spans 15 amino acids. CDR3 nucleotide sequence: TGCAGTGCGGAACGCCTAGCGGGAGTGTCCTACGAGCAGTACTTC. Translating it yields CSAERLAGVSYEQYF.

The J gene is TRBJ1-2, the V gene TRBV20-1; TRBD1 aligns across 7 bases. Looked up from germline, CDR1 is DFQATT and CDR2 is SNEGSKA (reference sequence). The junction had 10 bases not matched to a gene; V was cut back by 0 bases and J by 6 bases. The CDR3 spans 15 residues. CDR3 bases: TGCAGTGCTAGAGATGGGGGACAGACTTTCGATGGCTACACCTTC. Its translation is CSARDGGQTFDGYTF.

In this sample, this clonotype turned up a few times. CDR3: CASSRGLNNEQFF. The CDR3 DNA reads as TGTGCCAGCAGCCGGGGACTTAACAATGAGCAGTTCTTC. The rearrangement joins TRBV4-2 to TRBJ2-1; tentative D call: TRBD2 (6 bases). Trimming pared 4 bases from V and 5 bases from J, leaving 9 bases between. CDR1 and CDR2 (germline): LGHNA, YNFKEQ. This CDR3 comprises 13 residues.

This chain uses TRBV28 with TRBJ2-1; no clear D gene. V was trimmed by 5 bases and J by 9 bases, leaving 11 bases between them. The CDR3 sequence is 12 residues long. The V gene's germline CDR1 is MDHEN and CDR2 SYDVKM. DNA of the CDR3: TGTGCCAGCAGTCTTAGTAAGGGTGAGCAGTTCTTC. Translated: CASSLSKGEQFF.

This clonotype has only a few counts. V and J are TRBV11-1 and TRBJ2-4; D might be TRBD2 (7 bases). The CDR3 is 15 residues long. Germline V gene sequence: CDR1 SGHAT, CDR2 FQDESV (reference sequence). The V and J ends lost 6 bases and 6 bases respectively, with 18 bases between them. The CDR3 loop is CASSRTGRGGNIQYF. CDR3 DNA: TGTGCCAGCAGTAGAACAGGGAGGGGGGGAAACATTCAGTACTTC.

The genes are TRBV7-2 and TRBJ2-4, with no clear D. Near its end, the DNA agrees better with TRBJ2-7, so the J call may be wrong. The V gene's germline CDR1 is SGHTA and CDR2 FQGNSA. CDR3 length: 16 amino acids. The DNA for the CDR3 is TGTGCCAGCAGCACCACCCTCCAGGCTGCCCCCTACGAGCAGTACTTC. The encoded protein is CASSTTLQAAPYEQYF.

This clonotype was recorded a few times. The chain recombines TRBV7-9 with TRBJ2-1; perhaps TRBD2 as D (7 bases). Trimming took off 5 bases at V and 1 base at J, with 12 bases between the two ends. In germline, CDR1 is SEHNR, CDR2 FQNEAQ (reference sequence). The CDR3 totals 15 residues. CDR3 DNA sequence: TGTGCCAGCAGCGGACAGCGGGGATCCTACAATGAGCAGTTCTTC. This gives the protein CASSGQRGSYNEQFF.

In this sample, this clonotype turned up many times. The V call is TRBV7-2, the J call TRBJ2-1, with a tentative D call TRBD2 (5 bases). V was trimmed by 5 bases and J by 3 bases, leaving 11 bases between them. CDR3 length equals 14 residues. Germline V gene data show CDR1 as SGHTA and CDR2 as FQGNSA. The CDR3 bases are TGTGCCAGCAGCCCGCGGGTGGTCTACAATGAGCAGTTCTTC. This translates into CASSPRVVYNEQFF.

The chain employs TRBV19 and TRBJ2-1; perhaps TRBD2 as D (6 bases). V gave up 3 bases and J gave up 7 bases, with 16 bases separating them. The CDR3 contains 15 residues. Per the germline V gene, CDR1 is LNHDA and CDR2 is SQIVND (reference sequence). CDR3 nucleotides: TGTGCCAGTAGTATCGGGGGATGGGGTCGGAATGAGCAGTTCTTC. Translating it yields CASSIGGWGRNEQFF.

This clonotype was seen more than once but under ten times. The chain is built from TRBV6-6 and TRBJ2-5; possible D gene TRBD2, 7 bases. Trimming removed 10 bases at V and 5 bases at J, with 20 bases between. CDR3 length: 14 amino acids. Looked up from germline, CDR1 is MNHNY and CDR2 is SVGAGI (reference sequence). The CDR3 loop reads CAIQRQGRGETQYF. For the CDR3, the DNA is TGTGCCATCCAGAGGCAGGGGAGGGGGGAGACCCAGTACTTC.

This clonotype was seen repeatedly, ten times or more. V and J are TRBV24-1 and TRBJ2-1, with 10 bases aligning to TRBD2. V shed 6 bases and J 5 bases; nucleotides not matched to a gene: 15. The CDR3 is 18 residues long. CDR1 KGHDR and CDR2 SFDVKD come from the germline V gene. Written as DNA, the CDR3 is TGTGCCACCAGTCGGACAGGATCGAGCGGGAGGGCCAACAATGAGCAGTTCTTC. It yields the protein CATSRTGSSGRANNEQFF.

This clonotype was observed once. One end of the junction is discordant with germline, which a read error may explain. The chain is built from TRBV28 and TRBJ1-6; a weak D match, TRBD1 (5 bases). The CDR3 contains 16 residues. Per germline, CDR1 MDHEN and CDR2 SYDVKM. CDR3 bases: TGTGCCAGCTGTTTTCATCTCACCAGGGTGAATTCACCCCTCCACTTT. This codes for CASCFHLTRVNSPLHF.

CDR3 DNA: TGTGCCAGCAGCCCTCAGACAGGGGTCCCGGGAGGAGAGACCCAGTACTTC. Its translation: CASSPQTGVPGGETQYF. This sequence joins TRBV5-8 and TRBJ2-5; the D gene is possibly TRBD1 (8 bases). The CDR3 consists of 17 residues. CDR1 SGHTS and CDR2 YDEGEE come from the germline V gene. The V end was cut by 4 bases, the J end by 4 bases, with 23 bases between.

This clonotype was recorded a few times. V usage is TRBV6-5 and J usage is TRBJ2-1, with 7 bases fitting TRBD2. V gave up 6 bases and J gave up 14 bases; unmatched junction bases: 7. This CDR3 region has 11 residues. Germline V gene lookup returns CDR1 MNHEY and CDR2 SVGAGI. The CDR3 loop is CASSRGGLKFF. The CDR3 nucleotides are TGTGCCAGCAGCCGCGGGGGACTTAAGTTCTTC.

The V gene is TRBV20-1, the J gene TRBJ1-4; D uncertain. The germline gives CDR1 DFQATT, CDR2 SNEGSKA (reference sequence). The CDR3 consists of 17 residues. The V end was cut by 0 bases, the J end by 0 bases, with 14 bases between. The CDR3 loop is CSARDIRYGTTNEKLFF. The CDR3, as DNA: TGCAGTGCTAGAGATATCCGTTACGGGACAACTAATGAAAAACTGTTTTTT.

This clonotype was observed a few times. The V gene is TRBV28, the J gene TRBJ2-2; TRBD1 is a possible D gene (5 bases). Germline V lookup: CDR1 MDHEN, CDR2 SYDVKM. The CDR3 loop spans 14 amino acids. Trimming removed 6 bases at V and 4 bases at J, with 12 bases between. In DNA, the CDR3 is TGTGCCAGCAGCGGGCAGGGTGGCACCGGGGAGCTGTTTTTT. Its translation: CASSGQGGTGELFF.

This clonotype was detected a few times. The V gene is TRBV4-2, the J gene TRBJ1-5, with D maybe TRBD1 (6 bases). Germline lookup yields CDR1 LGHNA and CDR2 YNFKEQ. Trimming cost V 0 bases and J 3 bases, with 15 bases left between them. The CDR3 spans 17 residues. This chain's CDR3 is CASSQDPIGQINQPQHF. DNA for the CDR3: TGTGCCAGCAGCCAAGACCCAATCGGACAGATCAATCAGCCCCAGCATTTT.

This chain links TRBV7-2 with TRBJ2-3; 7 bases agree with TRBD2. Germline CDR1 reads SGHTA; CDR2 reads FQGNSA. There are 18 residues in the CDR3. V was pared by 5 bases and J by 1 base, with 15 bases of the junction left unmatched. The CDR3 sequence: CASSRTDRSGAGTDTQYF. CDR3 DNA: TGTGCCAGCAGCCGGACCGACCGAAGCGGGGCGGGCACAGATACGCAGTATTTT.

V usage is TRBV7-2 and J usage is TRBJ2-4; 8 nucleotides match TRBD2. Germline trimming cut 4 bases from V and 8 bases from J; bases unmatched to any gene: 7. Germline CDR1 is SGHTA and CDR2 is FQGNSA. The CDR3 contains 14 residues. CDR3 protein: CASSSRTSTDIQYF. CDR3 coding DNA: TGTGCCAGCAGCTCCCGGACTAGCACAGACATTCAGTACTTC.

To note about this clonotype: This sequence may be a read error, since a much larger clone differs from it by one base. The CDR3 here is CNVPAVRGGNGYTF. The DNA of the CDR3 is TGCAACGTTCCCGCGGTTCGGGGAGGGAATGGCTACACCTTC. The chain employs TRBV29-1 and TRBJ1-2; D remains ambiguous. From germline, CDR1 is SQVTM and CDR2 ANQGSEA. The CDR3 runs 14 residues.

This clonotype was seen just once. V usage is TRBV5-1 and J usage is TRBJ2-7; TRBD1 matches at 11 bases. V lost 5 bases, J lost 5 bases, and 9 bases stayed unmatched. There are 15 residues in the CDR3. CDR1 is SGHRS and CDR2 is YFSETQ in the germline V gene. CDR3 bases: TGCGCCAGCAGGACTGCGCCGGGACAGGGGGACGAGCAGTACTTC. Translation gives CASRTAPGQGDEQYF.

To note about this clonotype: A much larger clone is a single base away; this may be a read error. The chain recombines TRBV4-2 with TRBJ2-5, with D tentatively TRBD2 (6 bases). Germline CDR1 is LGHNA and CDR2 is YNFKEQ. V was pared by 4 bases and J by 0 bases, with 12 bases between. CDR3 length: 15 residues. The CDR3 bases are TGTGCCAGCAGCCGGCTAGCGCGAGACCAAGAGACCCAGTACTTC. This gives the protein CASSRLARDQETQYF.

There are many counts of this clonotype. J is TRBJ1-5 and V is TRBV30; 7 bases fit TRBD1. After removal of 0 bases from V and 0 bases from J, the junction contained 5 bases not matched to a gene. The length of the CDR3 is 16 residues. The germline CDR1 and CDR2 sequences are GTSNPN and SVGIG (reference sequence). CDR3 DNA: TGTGCCTGGAGTGTACAGGGGAAAGATAGCAATCAGCCCCAGCATTTT. Translated, it gives CAWSVQGKDSNQPQHF.

Many counts were recorded for this clonotype. The chain uses TRBV11-2 and TRBJ2-1; tentative D call: TRBD1 (6 bases). This CDR3 is 14 amino acids long. Germline V gene lookup returns CDR1 SGHAT and CDR2 FQNNGV. V was shortened by 1 base and J by 8 bases, with 12 bases between the two germline ends. This CDR3 reads CASSLGGRGDEQFF. CDR3 DNA sequence: TGTGCCAGCAGCTTAGGGGGCAGGGGCGATGAGCAGTTCTTC.

This clonotype was picked up a small number of times. J is TRBJ2-3 and V is TRBV25-1; tentative D call: TRBD2 (6 bases). Trimming took 7 bases from V and 3 from J, leaving 14 bases between them. The length of the CDR3 is 14 residues. The V gene's germline CDR1 is MGHDK and CDR2 SYGVNS. In DNA, the CDR3 is TGTGCCAGCACCCAGGCGGGGAGTACAGATACGCAGTATTTT. Translated, it gives CASTQAGSTDTQYF.

On this clonotype itself: Given a much more abundant clone one base away, this may be a read error. The gene calls are TRBV7-2 and TRBJ2-3, with 8 bases matching TRBD2. The CDR3 length is 18 residues. CDR1 and CDR2 (germline): SGHTA, FQGNSA. CDR3 DNA: TGTGCCGGCAGCTTAGTGATCGCGGGAGGAGGGGTCGCAGATACGCAGTATTTT. This translates into CAGSLVIAGGGVADTQYF. Full variable domain (rest looked up from reference TRBV7-2 and TRBJ2-3): GAGVSQSPSNKVTEKGKDVELRCDPISGHTALYWYRQSLGQGLEFLIYFQGNSAPDKSGLPSDRFSAERTGGSVSTLTIQRTQQEDSAVYLCAGSLVIAGGGVADTQYFGPGTRLTVL.